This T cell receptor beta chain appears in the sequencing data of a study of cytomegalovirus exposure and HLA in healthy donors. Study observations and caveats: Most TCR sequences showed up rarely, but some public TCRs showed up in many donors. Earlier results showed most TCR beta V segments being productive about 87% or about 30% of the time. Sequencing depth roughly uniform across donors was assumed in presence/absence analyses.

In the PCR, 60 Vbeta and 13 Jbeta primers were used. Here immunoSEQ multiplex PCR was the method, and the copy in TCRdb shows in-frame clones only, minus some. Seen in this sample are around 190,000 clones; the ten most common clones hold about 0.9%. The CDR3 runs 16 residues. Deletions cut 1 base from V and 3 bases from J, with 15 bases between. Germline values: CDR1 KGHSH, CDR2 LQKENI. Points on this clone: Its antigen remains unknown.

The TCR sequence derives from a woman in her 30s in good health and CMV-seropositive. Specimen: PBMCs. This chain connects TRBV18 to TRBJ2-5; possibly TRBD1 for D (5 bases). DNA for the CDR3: TGTGCCAGCTCACCACGGAATCTTCAGGGAAAAGAGACCCAGTACTTC. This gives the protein CASSPRNLQGKETQYF.